The next 18 T cell receptor beta chains were all read from a single sample in a study of blood T cell repertoires in COVID-19. TCRdb's copy holds only in-frame clones and misses some; the assay was immunoSEQ multiplex PCR. The sample has more than 300,000 clones, 65% to 90% seen once. What was sequenced was PBMCs or T cells enriched from blood (not recorded which). These receptor sequences come from a young woman who had recovered from COVID-19.

In nucleotides, the CDR3 is TGTGCTAGTGGTTCGATTCGGGGAGGTCGGACCGGGGAGCTGTTTTTT. Translation: CASGSIRGGRTGELFF. The chain links TRBV12-5 to TRBJ2-2, with D tentatively TRBD2 (6 bases). Germline CDR1 and CDR2: LGHNT and FRNRAP. This CDR3 has 16 amino acids. The V gene lost 4 bases and the J gene lost 5 bases, with 17 bases spanning the gap.

This chain links TRBV6-1 with TRBJ1-1, with TRBD1 matching 9 bases. Germline V CDR1 and CDR2: MNHNS, SASEGT. The CDR3 contains 14 residues. The V segment lost 3 bases and the J segment 1 base; nucleotides outside the gene matches: 0. The CDR3 DNA sequence: TGTGCCAGCAGTGAGGGACAGGGGAACACTGAAGCTTTCTTT. Translation: CASSEGQGNTEAFF.

The chain links TRBV7-3 to TRBJ2-3; 9 bases line up with TRBD2. The length of the CDR3 is 13 residues. J gave up 10 bases and V 6 bases, and 8 bases lay outside the gene matches. CDR1 and CDR2 (germline): SGHTA, FQGTGA. The CDR3 nucleotides are TGTGCCAGCAGTTCCTCCCAGCGGGGGGCGCAGTATTTT. Protein product: CASSSSQRGAQYF.

The CDR3 DNA sequence: TGCAGTGCTAGGGCGGGAGTCGAGCAGTACTTC. Residues: CSARAGVEQYF. The chain joins TRBV20-1 to TRBJ2-7; 7 positions agree with TRBD2. CDR3 size: 11 residues. Germline values: CDR1 DFQATT, CDR2 SNEGSKA (reference sequence). Trimming cost V 3 bases and J 6 bases; bases outside gene matches: 2.

The rearrangement links TRBV10-3 to TRBJ1-1; maybe TRBD1 (6 bases). The CDR3 loop spans 14 amino acids. CDR1 ENHRY and CDR2 SYGVKD come from the germline V gene. V lost 4 bases to trimming and J lost 5 bases, with 14 bases between them. CDR3 amino acids: CAISGVVGATEAFF. CDR3 bases: TGTGCCATCAGTGGGGTTGTGGGGGCAACTGAAGCTTTCTTT.

CDR3 sequence: CASSLTANYSNQPQHF. The CDR3 DNA sequence: TGTGCCAGCAGCTTAACGGCAAACTATAGCAATCAGCCCCAGCATTTT. J is TRBJ1-5 and V is TRBV5-6; D gene ambiguous. The germline CDR1 and CDR2 sequences are SGHDT and YYEEEE. Trimming stripped 2 bases from V and 0 bases from J, with 12 bases between. CDR3 length: 16 residues.

This clone occurred once. The V call is TRBV19, the J call TRBJ1-5; 7 bases align to TRBD1. This CDR3 has 16 amino acids. The V gene end was trimmed by 5 bases and the J gene end by 7 bases; junction bases not matched to a gene: 14. Per germline, CDR1 LNHDA and CDR2 SQIVND (reference sequence). The CDR3 spells CASSLTGQARGQPQHF. The DNA for the CDR3 is TGTGCCAGTAGTCTGACCGGACAGGCGAGGGGGCAGCCCCAGCATTTT.

The rearrangement joins TRBV6-5 to TRBJ2-6; possible D gene TRBD1, 5 bases. Trimming removed 6 bases at V and 2 bases at J, with 8 bases between. The CDR3 has 14 residues. From germline, CDR1 is MNHEY and CDR2 SVGAGI. The CDR3 bases are TGTGCCAGCAGCCCAGGGACTGGGGCCAACGTCCTGACTTTC. Protein sequence: CASSPGTGANVLTF.

The chain employs TRBV18 and TRBJ1-5; D remains ambiguous. Germline V gene sequence: CDR1 KGHSH, CDR2 LQKENI. The CDR3 consists of 16 residues. Trimming cost V 3 bases and J 0 bases, with 12 bases left between them. CDR3 in amino acids: CASSPSQVGSNQPQHF. The CDR3 DNA sequence: TGTGCCAGCTCACCCTCCCAGGTTGGTAGCAATCAGCCCCAGCATTTT.

The genes are TRBV6-5 and TRBJ2-7; unclear D gene. V was pared by 2 bases and J by 2 bases, with 10 bases between. This CDR3 comprises 14 residues. The germline V gene has CDR1 MNHEY and CDR2 SVGAGI. CDR3 sequence: CASSYTTGAYEQYF. For the CDR3, the DNA is TGTGCCAGCAGTTACACGACTGGAGCCTACGAGCAGTACTTC.

The CDR3 reads CASSEQGDTQYF. CDR3 nucleotides: TGTGCCAGCAGCGAACAGGGAGATACGCAGTATTTT. The chain recombines TRBV9 with TRBJ2-3, with a tentative D call TRBD1 (6 bases). CDR3 size: 12 residues. V was cut by 3 bases and J by 5 bases, with 7 bases left in between. Germline CDR1 and CDR2: SGDLS and YYNGEE.

The V gene is TRBV4-1, the J gene TRBJ1-2; TRBD1 aligns across 9 bases. Germline V gene data show CDR1 as MGHRA and CDR2 as YSYEKL. V was pared by 1 base and J by 8 bases, with 8 bases of the junction left unmatched. The CDR3 has 15 amino acids. The CDR3 DNA reads as TGCGCCAGCAGCCAAGTTGCGACAGGGGGTGGGGGCTACACCTTC. Translation gives CASSQVATGGGGYTF.

The rearrangement uses TRBV28 and TRBJ1-4, with 7 positions matching TRBD1. The V gene end was trimmed by 5 bases and the J gene end by 8 bases; junction bases not matched to a gene: 8. CDR1 MDHEN and CDR2 SYDVKM come from the germline V gene. The CDR3 covers 14 residues. CDR3 in DNA: TGTGCCAGCAGTCCCATTGAACAGGGGGAAAAACTGTTTTTT. Its protein is CASSPIEQGEKLFF.

The CDR3 DNA follows: TGTGCTAGTGGTTTGGTTCTAGCGGGGGAAGGAGAGACCCAGTACTTC. Encoded protein: CASGLVLAGEGETQYF. The chain links TRBV12-5 to TRBJ2-5, with 10 bases matching TRBD2. Germline CDR1 is LGHNT and CDR2 is FRNRAP. CDR3 length: 16 amino acids. V lost 0 bases, J lost 4 bases, and 5 bases stayed unmatched.

This chain connects TRBV30 to TRBJ2-7; 7 bases match TRBD1. Unmatched junction bases numbered 4, after V lost 2 bases and J lost 3 bases. Germline assignment: CDR1 GTSNPN and CDR2 SVGIG (reference sequence). There are 13 residues in the CDR3. CDR3 nucleotides: TGTGCCTGGAGTTTGACAGGGATCTACGAGCAGTACTTC. It is translated as CAWSLTGIYEQYF.

This chain connects TRBV2 to TRBJ1-2; D uncertain. The CDR3 is made up of 13 amino acids. Germline CDR1 SNHLY, CDR2 FYNNEI. Trimming removed 6 bases at V and 8 bases at J, with 16 bases between. The DNA of the CDR3 is TGTGCCAGCAGCCCCGAGACTTCGTTGGGCTACACCTTC. Translated: CASSPETSLGYTF.

J is TRBJ1-4 and V is TRBV6-6, with TRBD1 identical over 8 bases. Per germline, CDR1 MNHNY and CDR2 SVGAGI (reference sequence). Trimming cost V 4 bases and J 6 bases; bases outside gene matches: 4. The CDR3 extends over 14 amino acids. The CDR3 protein is CASSSGQGYEKLFF. For the CDR3, the DNA is TGTGCCAGCAGTTCTGGACAGGGCTATGAAAAACTGTTTTTT.

CDR3 protein: CASSIDVQGANVLTF. Here the CDR3 DNA reads TGTGCCAGTAGTATAGACGTACAGGGGGCCAACGTCCTGACTTTC. The chain links TRBV19 to TRBJ2-6; D not certain. This CDR3 contains 15 residues. V gave up 0 bases and J gave up 4 bases, with 7 bases separating them. Germline V gives CDR1 LNHDA, CDR2 SQIVND (reference sequence).